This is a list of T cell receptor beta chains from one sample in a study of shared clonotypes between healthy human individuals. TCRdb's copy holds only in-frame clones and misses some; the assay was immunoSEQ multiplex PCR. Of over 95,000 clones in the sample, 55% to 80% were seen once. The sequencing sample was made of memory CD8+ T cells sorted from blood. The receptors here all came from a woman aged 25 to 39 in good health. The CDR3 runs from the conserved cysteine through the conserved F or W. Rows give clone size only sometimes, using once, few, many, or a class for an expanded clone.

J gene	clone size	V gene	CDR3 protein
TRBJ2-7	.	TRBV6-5	CASSYSRQGVGEQYF
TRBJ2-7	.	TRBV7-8	CASSPRTGGTYEQYF
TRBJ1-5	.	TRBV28	CASSLIQGRQPQHF
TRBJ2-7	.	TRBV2	CASSESHIGIYHPYEQYF
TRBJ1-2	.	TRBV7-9	CASSSGRVDYGYTF
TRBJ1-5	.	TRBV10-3	CAISESRIDQPQHF
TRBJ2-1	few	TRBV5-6	CASSYTGTEQFF
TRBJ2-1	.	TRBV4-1	CASSFYGGNEQFF
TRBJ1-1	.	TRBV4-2	CASSRAGGNPNTEAFF
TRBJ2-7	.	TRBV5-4	CASSLFSSGSSYEQYF
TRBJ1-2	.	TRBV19	CASSSQGNYGYTF
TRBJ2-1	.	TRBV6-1	CASSERTSGLSEQFF
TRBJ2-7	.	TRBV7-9	CASSLDAYEQYF
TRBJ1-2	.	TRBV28	CASSVRITGGYGYTF
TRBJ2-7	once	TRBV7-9	CASSPTHYEQYF
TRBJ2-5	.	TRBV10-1	CASSQQFQETQYF
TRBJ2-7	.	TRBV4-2	CASSRRPEAGYEQYF
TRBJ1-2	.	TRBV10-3	CAIRREEGYTF
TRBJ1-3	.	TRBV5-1	CASSLEVAGDIGGTIYF
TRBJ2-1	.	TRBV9	CASSVWPAGYYNEQFF
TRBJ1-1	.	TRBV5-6	CASTPVTREGATEAFF
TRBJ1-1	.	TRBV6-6	CASSYWGNTEAFF
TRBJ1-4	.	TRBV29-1	CSVLDHTDNEKLFF
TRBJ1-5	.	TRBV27	CASSLIMGPSQPQHF
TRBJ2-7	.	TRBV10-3	CAISEIHSAGGAYEQYF
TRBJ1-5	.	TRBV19	CASSRTGKGNQPQHF
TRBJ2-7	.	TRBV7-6	CASSLGLAGAYEQYF
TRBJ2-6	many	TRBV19	CASTPGDSDYSGANVLTF
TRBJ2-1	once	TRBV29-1	CSTLGLGEQFF
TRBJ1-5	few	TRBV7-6	CASSYGGNQPQHF
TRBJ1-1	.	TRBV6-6	CASIGAGGAFF
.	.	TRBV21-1	CASSPKVWGHEQYF
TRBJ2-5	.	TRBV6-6	CASSYAAPPEETQYF
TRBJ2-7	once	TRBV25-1	CASSSPLGGVYEQYF
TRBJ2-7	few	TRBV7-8	CASSLGALALAYEQYF